The clone carrying this TCR beta chain was observed once. The antigen remains unidentified. Investigators divided CD4+ cells into CD45RA+ naive and CD45RA-negative memory subsets. These data belong to a study of shared clonotypes between healthy human individuals. Across the study: Researchers drew samples from a couple of women and a few men aged 18 to 49. The study, taken as a whole, reports: Sequencing depth was a factor that was expected to affect clonotype sharing among donors. There were few donors, and this limited the genetic and exposure-history diversity represented.

The table came from immunoSEQ multiplex PCR; TCRdb's copy has only in-frame clones and leaves some out. The sample carries 2 million to 3 million clones, over 85% recorded once. CDR1 and CDR2 from the germline V gene are SGHAT and FQNNGV. This CDR3 comprises 15 residues. The V and J ends lost 6 bases and 1 base respectively, with 15 bases between them. The sample taken for sequencing was naive CD4+ T cells from PBMCs. This sample's subset: CD45RA+ positively selected. This clonotype originated in a young man in good health. Some clones in this sample may be carry-over from other donors' samples. The chain employs TRBV11-2 and TRBJ2-5; D is perhaps TRBD1 or TRBD2 (6 bases each). The CDR3 DNA reads as TGTGCCAGCAGACAGAGGAGGGGGTTCCAAGAGACCCAGTACTTC. Translation gives CASRQRRGFQETQYF.